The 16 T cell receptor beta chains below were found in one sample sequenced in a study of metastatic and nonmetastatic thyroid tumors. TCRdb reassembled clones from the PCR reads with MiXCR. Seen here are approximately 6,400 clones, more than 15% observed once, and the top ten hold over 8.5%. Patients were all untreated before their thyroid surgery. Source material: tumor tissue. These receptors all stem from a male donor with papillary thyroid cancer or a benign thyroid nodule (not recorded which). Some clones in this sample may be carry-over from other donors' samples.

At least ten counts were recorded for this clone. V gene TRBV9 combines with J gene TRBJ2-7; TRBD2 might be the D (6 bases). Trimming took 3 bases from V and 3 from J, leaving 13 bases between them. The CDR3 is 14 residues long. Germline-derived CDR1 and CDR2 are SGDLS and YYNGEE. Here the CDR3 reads CASSGRDSLYEQYF. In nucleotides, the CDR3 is TGTGCCAGCAGCGGCCGGGACTCCCTCTACGAGCAGTACTTC.

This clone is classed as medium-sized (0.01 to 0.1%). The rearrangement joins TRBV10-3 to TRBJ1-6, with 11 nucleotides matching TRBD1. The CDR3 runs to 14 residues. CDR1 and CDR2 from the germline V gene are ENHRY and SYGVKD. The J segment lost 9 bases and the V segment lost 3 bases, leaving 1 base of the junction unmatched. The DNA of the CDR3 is TGTGCCATCAGTGAAGGGACAGGGGGTTCACCCCTCCACTTT. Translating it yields CAISEGTGGSPLHF.

CDR3 DNA: TGTGCCAGCAGCTTGGACGGCGCCAACTATGGCTACACCTTC. This encodes CASSLDGANYGYTF. This sequence joins TRBV5-6 and TRBJ1-2; no definite D call. Trimming took off 0 bases at V and 2 bases at J, with 8 bases between the two ends. The CDR3 contains 14 residues. The germline V gene encodes CDR1 SGHDT and CDR2 YYEEEE.

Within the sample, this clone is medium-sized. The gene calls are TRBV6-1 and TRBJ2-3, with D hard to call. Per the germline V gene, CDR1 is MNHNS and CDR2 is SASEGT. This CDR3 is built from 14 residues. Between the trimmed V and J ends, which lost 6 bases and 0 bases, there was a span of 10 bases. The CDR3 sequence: CASSRSHSTDTQYF. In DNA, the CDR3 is TGTGCCAGCAGCCGATCTCACAGCACAGATACGCAGTATTTT.

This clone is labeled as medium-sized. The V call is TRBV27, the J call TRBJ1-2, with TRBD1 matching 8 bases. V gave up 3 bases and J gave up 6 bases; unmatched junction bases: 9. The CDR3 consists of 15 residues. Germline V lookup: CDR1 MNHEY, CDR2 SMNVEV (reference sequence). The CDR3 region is CASSFRGPGRDGYTF. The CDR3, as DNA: TGTGCCAGCAGTTTCAGGGGGCCGGGGAGGGATGGCTACACCTTC.

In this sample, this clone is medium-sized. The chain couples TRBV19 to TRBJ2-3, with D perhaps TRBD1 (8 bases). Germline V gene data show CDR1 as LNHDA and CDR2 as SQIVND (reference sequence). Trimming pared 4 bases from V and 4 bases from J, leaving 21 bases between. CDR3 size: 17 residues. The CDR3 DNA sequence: TGTGCCAGTAGTAGAATTACAGGGGGAGGGAAACCAGATACGCAGTATTTT. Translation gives CASSRITGGGKPDTQYF.

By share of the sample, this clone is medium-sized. CDR3 loop: CASNLGLAGSGSYNEQFF. Here the CDR3 DNA reads TGTGCCAGCAACCTAGGACTAGCGGGTTCTGGCTCCTACAATGAGCAGTTCTTC. The V gene is TRBV2, the J gene TRBJ2-1; TRBD2 matches at 11 bases. CDR3 length: 18 amino acids. Germline loops: CDR1 SNHLY, CDR2 FYNNEI. Trimming at V came to 7 bases and at J to 0 bases, leaving 11 bases not matched to a gene.

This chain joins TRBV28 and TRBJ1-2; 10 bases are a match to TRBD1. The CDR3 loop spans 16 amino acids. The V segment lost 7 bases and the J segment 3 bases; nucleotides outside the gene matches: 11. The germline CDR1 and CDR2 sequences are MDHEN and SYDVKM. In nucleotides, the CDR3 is TGTGCCAGCACCACTCCAGGGACAGGGGCAGACTATGGCTACACCTTC. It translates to CASTTPGTGADYGYTF.

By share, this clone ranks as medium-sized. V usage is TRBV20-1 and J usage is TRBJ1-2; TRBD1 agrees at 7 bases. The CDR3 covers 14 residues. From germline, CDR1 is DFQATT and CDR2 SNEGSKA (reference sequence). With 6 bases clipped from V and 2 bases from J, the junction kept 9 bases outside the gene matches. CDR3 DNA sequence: TGCAGTGCCCTTACCGGGACAGTAAACTATGGCTACACCTTC. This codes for CSALTGTVNYGYTF.

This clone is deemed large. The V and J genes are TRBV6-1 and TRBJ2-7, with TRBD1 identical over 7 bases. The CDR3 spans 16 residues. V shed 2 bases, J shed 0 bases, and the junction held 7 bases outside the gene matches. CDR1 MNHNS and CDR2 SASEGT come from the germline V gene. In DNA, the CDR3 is TGTGCCAGCAGTGAAACGACAGGGTGGCACTCCTACGAGCAGTACTTC. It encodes CASSETTGWHSYEQYF.

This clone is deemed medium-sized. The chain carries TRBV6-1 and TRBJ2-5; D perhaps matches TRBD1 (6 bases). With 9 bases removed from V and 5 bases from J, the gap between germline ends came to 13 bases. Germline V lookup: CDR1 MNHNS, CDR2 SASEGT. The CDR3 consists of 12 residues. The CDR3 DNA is TGTGCCAGTAGGGGGTCAAGGGAGACCCAGTACTTC. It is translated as CASRGSRETQYF.

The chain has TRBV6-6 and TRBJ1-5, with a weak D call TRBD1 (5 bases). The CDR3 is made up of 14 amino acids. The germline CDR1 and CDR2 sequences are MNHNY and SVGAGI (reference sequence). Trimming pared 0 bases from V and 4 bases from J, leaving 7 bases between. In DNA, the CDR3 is TGTGCCAGCAGTTACTCAGACAGAAATCAGCCCCAGCATTTT. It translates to CASSYSDRNQPQHF.

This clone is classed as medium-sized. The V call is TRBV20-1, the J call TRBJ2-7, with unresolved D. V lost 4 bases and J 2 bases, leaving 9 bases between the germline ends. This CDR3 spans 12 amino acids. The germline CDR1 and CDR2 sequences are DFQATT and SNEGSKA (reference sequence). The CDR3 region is CSATGETYEQYF. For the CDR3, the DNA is TGCAGTGCTACGGGCGAGACCTACGAGCAGTACTTC.

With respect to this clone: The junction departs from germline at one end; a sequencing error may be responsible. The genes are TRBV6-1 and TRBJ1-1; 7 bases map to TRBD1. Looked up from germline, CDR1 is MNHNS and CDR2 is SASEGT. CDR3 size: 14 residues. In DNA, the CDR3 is TGTGCCAGCAGTGAGGGGACAGAGAACACTGAAGCTTTTTTT. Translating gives CASSEGTENTEAFF.

The CDR3 nucleotides read TGTGCCACCAGTGGGGGGACTAGCGGGAGGACAGATACGCAGTATTTT. Translation gives CATSGGTSGRTDTQYF. This sequence joins TRBV24-1 and TRBJ2-3; 15 bases line up with TRBD2. Germline V gene data show CDR1 as KGHDR and CDR2 as SFDVKD. This CDR3 has 16 residues. V lost 5 bases, J lost 3 bases, and 2 bases stayed unmatched.

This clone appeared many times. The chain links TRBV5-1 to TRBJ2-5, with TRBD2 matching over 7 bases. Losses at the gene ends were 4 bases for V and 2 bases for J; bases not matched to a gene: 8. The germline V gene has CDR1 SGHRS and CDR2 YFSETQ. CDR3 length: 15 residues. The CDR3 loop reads CASSPRGGGQETQYF. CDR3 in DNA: TGCGCCAGCAGCCCACGTGGGGGGGGGCAAGAGACCCAGTACTTC.